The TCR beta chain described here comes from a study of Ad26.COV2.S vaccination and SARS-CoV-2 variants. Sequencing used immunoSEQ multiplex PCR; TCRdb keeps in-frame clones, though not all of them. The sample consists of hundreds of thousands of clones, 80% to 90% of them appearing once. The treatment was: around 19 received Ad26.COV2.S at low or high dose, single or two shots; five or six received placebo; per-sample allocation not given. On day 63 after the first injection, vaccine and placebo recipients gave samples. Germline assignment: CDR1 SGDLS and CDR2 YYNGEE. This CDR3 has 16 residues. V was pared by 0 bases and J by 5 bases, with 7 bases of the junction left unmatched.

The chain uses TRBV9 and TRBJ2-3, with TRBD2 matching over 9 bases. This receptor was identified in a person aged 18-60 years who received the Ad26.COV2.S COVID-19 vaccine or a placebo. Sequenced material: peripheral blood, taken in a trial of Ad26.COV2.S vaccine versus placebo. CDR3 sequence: CASSVGGGGAGDTQYF. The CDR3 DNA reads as TGTGCCAGCAGCGTAGGTGGCGGGGGGGCCGGAGATACGCAGTATTTT.